This TCR beta chain was identified during a study of cytomegalovirus exposure and HLA in healthy donors. Germline CDR1 and CDR2: SGHTS and YDEGEE. The V gene lost 4 bases and the J gene lost 4 bases, with 17 bases spanning the gap. The CDR3 extends over 15 amino acids. General study points: Several of the most significant clusters appeared linked to common viral pathogens, based on a later analysis. Some TCR beta chains (over 150 of them) were listed as cytomegalovirus-associated.

Amplification used 60 Vbeta primers and 13 Jbeta primers. TCRdb's copy holds only in-frame clones and misses some; the assay was immunoSEQ multiplex PCR. The sample includes roughly 140,000 clones, about 80% of them seen just once. This clone has a handful of counts. What it recognizes is unknown. Donors were ostensibly healthy at sampling, although undocumented immune exposures were probable. The TCR comes from a woman aged 45-59 years in good health and CMV-seropositive. The gene calls are TRBV5-8 and TRBJ1-2; D is possibly TRBD1 (5 bases). The sequenced sample consisted of PBMCs. The CDR3 DNA reads TGTGCCAGCAGCCTTAACCGACAGCGGGGCTATGGCTACACCTTC. It codes for CASSLNRQRGYGYTF.